This section outlines one T cell receptor beta chain sequence together with its context. The record originates from a study of T cell responses to AZD1222 COVID-19 vaccine. CDR1 is LNHDA and CDR2 is SQIVND in the germline V gene (reference sequence). V shed 5 bases, J shed 8 bases, and the junction held 10 bases outside the gene matches. This CDR3 has 15 residues. Produced via immunoSEQ multiplex PCR; TCRdb's table is partial and in-frame only. The sample records around 99,000 clones, 87% being singletons. This receptor was taken from an adult who received the AZD1222 COVID-19 vaccine. The sample was peripheral blood, taken 28 days after the second AZD1222 dose. The chain couples TRBV19 to TRBJ2-1, with TRBD1 matching 9 bases. This CDR3 reads CASSLGTGISHEQFF. The DNA of the CDR3 is TGTGCCAGTAGTCTAGGGACAGGGATAAGCCATGAGCAGTTCTTC.